The 7 T cell receptor beta chains below come from one sample, sequenced in a study of T cells in Graves' hyperthyroidism and ophthalmopathy. RNA transcripts yielded amplified TCR beta CDR3 regions. HTBI primers drove first-round RT-PCR of the TCR CDR3. TCRdb re-called the multiplex PCR reads with MiXCR, one entry per CDR3 protein. Of roughly 400,000 distinct CDR3 sequences in the sample, roughly 14% were seen once. Sequences were obtained from blood. The receptors derive from a woman aged 18-35 years with Graves' hyperthyroidism that later progressed to Graves' ophthalmopathy.

This clonotype has a handful of counts. V gene TRBV6-1 combines with J gene TRBJ2-7, with no clear D. This CDR3 spans 14 amino acids. Trimming removed 8 bases at V and 3 bases at J, with 17 bases between. Germline CDR1 and CDR2: MNHNS and SASEGT. The CDR3 region has the DNA TGTGCCAGCGGTTCAGACCCTCACCACTACGAGCAGTACTTC. Translation: CASGSDPHHYEQYF.

This clonotype was found many times. The chain uses TRBV7-2 and TRBJ1-5; no clear D gene. Trimming cost V 5 bases and J 4 bases, with 9 bases left between them. Germline-derived CDR1 and CDR2 are SGHTA and FQGNSA. The CDR3 totals 13 residues. In nucleotides, the CDR3 is TGTGCCAGCAGCCCCCCCGCAAATCAGCCCCAGCATTTT. Residues: CASSPPANQPQHF.

This clonotype was recorded many times. This chain links TRBV28 with TRBJ1-1; TRBD1 is a possible D gene (5 bases). The CDR3 has 13 amino acids. V was cut by 5 bases and J by 11 bases, with 18 bases left in between. From germline, CDR1 is MDHEN and CDR2 SYDVKM. For the CDR3, the DNA is TGTGCCAGCAGTGAACTCAACAGGTCACAGGCTTTCTTT. It encodes CASSELNRSQAFF.

This clonotype was seen only a few times. The CDR3 region is CSARDGASGRAYEDTQYF. The DNA for the CDR3 is TGCAGTGCTAGAGACGGGGCTAGCGGGAGGGCTTATGAAGATACGCAGTATTTT. The chain carries TRBV20-1 and TRBJ2-3; TRBD2 matches 12 bases. This CDR3 region has 18 residues. Germline V CDR1 and CDR2: DFQATT, SNEGSKA (reference sequence). The V segment lost 0 bases and the J segment 5 bases; nucleotides outside the gene matches: 12.

As to this clonotype: The junction shows a germline mismatch at one end, possibly a read error. The chain joins TRBV18 to TRBJ1-3; D is unclear. Germline V gene sequence: CDR1 KGHSH, CDR2 LQKENI. The CDR3 contains 17 residues. The CDR3 DNA is TGTGCCAGCTCACCCCCCATCCACCATCCCGGGAGAAAGACCATATATTTT. Translation: CASSPPIHHPGRKTIYF. The full variable domain, completed using reference TRBV18 and TRBJ1-3, is NAGVMQNPRHLVRRRGQEARLRCSPMKGHSHVYWYRQLPEEGLKFMVYLQKENIIDESGMPKERFSAEFPKEGPSILRIQQVVRGDSAAYFCASSPPIHHPGRKTIYFGEGSWLTVV.

This clonotype was observed many times. The chain joins TRBV27 to TRBJ1-5; 9 nucleotides match TRBD1. Germline lookup yields CDR1 MNHEY and CDR2 SMNVEV (reference sequence). V gave up 5 bases and J gave up 5 bases; unmatched junction bases: 1. This CDR3 comprises 13 residues. The CDR3 coding sequence is TGTGCCAGCAGTCACAGGGGGCATCAGCCCCAGCATTTT. Encoded protein: CASSHRGHQPQHF.

On this clonotype: At one of its ends the junction is not consistent with the germline gene, which may arise from a read error. The V gene is TRBV10-3, the J gene TRBJ2-1; D not certain. CDR1 and CDR2 (germline): ENHRY, SYGVKD. CDR3 length equals 13 residues. DNA of the CDR3: TGTGCCAGCAGTCGCCATAGAAATACTGAGCAATTCTTC. Its protein is CASSRHRNTEQFF.